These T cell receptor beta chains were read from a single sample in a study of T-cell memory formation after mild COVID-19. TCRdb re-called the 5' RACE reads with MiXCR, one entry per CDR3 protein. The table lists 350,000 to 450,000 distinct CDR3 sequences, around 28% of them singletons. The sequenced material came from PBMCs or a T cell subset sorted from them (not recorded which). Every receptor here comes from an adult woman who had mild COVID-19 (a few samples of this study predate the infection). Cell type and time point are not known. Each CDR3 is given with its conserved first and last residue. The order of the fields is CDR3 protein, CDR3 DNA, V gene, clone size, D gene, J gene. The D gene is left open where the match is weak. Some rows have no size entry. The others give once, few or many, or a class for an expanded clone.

CDR3: CSVEGQGVNEQYF; DNA: TGCAGCGTTGAAGGGCAGGGGGTAAACGAGCAGTACTTC; V: TRBV29-1; size: .; D: TRBD1; J: TRBJ2-7
CDR3: CASKEGGQLSNQPQHF; DNA: TGTGCCAGCAAAGAAGGGGGACAGCTTAGCAATCAGCCCCAGCATTTT; V: TRBV12-3/TRBV12-4; size: few; D: TRBD1; J: TRBJ1-5
CDR3: CASSLGGSDNTEAFF; DNA: TGTGCCAGCAGCTTAGGAGGGAGCGATAACACTGAAGCTTTCTTT; V: TRBV7-9; size: many; D: .; J: TRBJ1-1
CDR3: CASSPPGPTSYEQYF; DNA: TGTGCCAGCAGCCCTCCTGGTCCTACCTCCTACGAGCAGTACTTC; V: TRBV9; size: .; D: .; J: TRBJ2-7
CDR3: CASRPGTGGGEAFF; DNA: TGTGCCAGCAGACCCGGGACAGGGGGGGGTGAAGCTTTCTTT; V: TRBV12-3/TRBV12-4; size: once; D: TRBD1; J: TRBJ1-1
CDR3: CASSVVAGHRGNEQFF; DNA: TGTGCCAGCAGCGTAGTGGCGGGCCACAGGGGCAATGAGCAGTTCTTC; V: TRBV9; size: .; D: TRBD1; J: TRBJ2-1
CDR3: CASSFIAGVRDTQYF; DNA: TGTGCCAGCAGCTTTATAGCGGGAGTTAGGGATACGCAGTATTTT; V: TRBV7-9; size: .; D: TRBD2; J: TRBJ2-3
CDR3: CASSPSGGAAFNEQFF; DNA: TGTGCCAGCAGTCCTAGCGGGGGGGCCGCCTTCAATGAGCAGTTCTTC; V: TRBV6-5; size: few; D: TRBD2; J: TRBJ2-1
CDR3: CASSSRPGAGESSTGNTIYF; DNA: TGTGCCAGCAGCTCCAGACCTGGGGCAGGGGAAAGCTCGACTGGAAACACCATATATTTT; V: TRBV7-2; size: .; D: .; J: TRBJ1-3
CDR3: CASSQAPGSAYEQYF; DNA: TGTGCCAGCAGCCAAGCTCCGGGGAGTGCCTACGAGCAGTACTTC; V: TRBV3-1; size: .; D: .; J: TRBJ2-7
CDR3: CASSLQGFGETQYF; DNA: TGTGCCAGCAGCCTTCAGGGGTTCGGTGAGACCCAGTACTTC; V: TRBV7-6; size: few; D: .; J: TRBJ2-5
CDR3: CASSYSDGLNSPLHF; DNA: TGTGCCAGCAGTTACTCGGACGGCCTTAATTCACCCCTCCACTTT; V: TRBV6-5; size: many; D: .; J: TRBJ1-6
CDR3: CSVVGVPSNNEQFF; DNA: TGCAGCGTTGTAGGAGTACCTAGCAACAATGAGCAGTTCTTC; V: TRBV29-1; size: few; D: .; J: TRBJ2-1
CDR3: CATSVGTSGTDTQYF; DNA: TGTGCCACCAGTGTCGGGACTAGTGGGACAGATACGCAGTATTTT; V: TRBV24-1; size: .; D: TRBD2; J: TRBJ2-3
CDR3: CASTPGQGNYEQYF; DNA: TGTGCCAGCACTCCGGGACAGGGGAACTACGAGCAGTACTTC; V: TRBV6-5; size: .; D: TRBD1; J: TRBJ2-7
CDR3: CASSPGSPPKNTEAFF; DNA: TGCGCCAGCAGTCCAGGGTCCCCTCCCAAGAACACTGAAGCTTTCTTT; V: TRBV23-1; size: .; D: .; J: TRBJ1-1
CDR3: CASSFAGPGNTIYF; DNA: TGTGCCAGCAGTTTCGCAGGACCTGGAAACACCATATATTTT; V: TRBV12-3/TRBV12-4; size: .; D: .; J: TRBJ1-3
CDR3: CASSYPGRRVEQYF; DNA: TGTGCCAGCAGTTACCCGGGACGACGAGTCGAGCAGTACTTC; V: TRBV6-2/TRBV6-3; size: .; D: .; J: TRBJ2-7
CDR3: CASSFPRKMGVDTQYF; DNA: TGTGCCAGCAGCTTCCCGCGTAAAATGGGGGTAGATACGCAGTATTTT; V: TRBV7-2; size: .; D: .; J: TRBJ2-3
CDR3: CASSLEPGLTSYNEQFF; DNA: TGTGCCAGCAGCTTGGAGCCCGGACTCACATCCTACAATGAGCAGTTCTTC; V: TRBV7-9; size: .; D: .; J: TRBJ2-1
CDR3: CSVEDYGQGGSYEQYF; DNA: TGCAGCGTTGAAGATTACGGACAGGGTGGGTCCTACGAGCAGTACTTC; V: TRBV29-1; size: few; D: TRBD1; J: TRBJ2-7
CDR3: CASSFRLAGIYNEQFF; DNA: TGTGCCAGCAGCTTTCGACTAGCGGGGATCTACAATGAGCAGTTCTTC; V: TRBV7-9; size: .; D: TRBD2; J: TRBJ2-1
CDR3: CATQSTYEQYF; DNA: TGTGCCACCCAGTCCACCTACGAGCAGTACTTC; V: TRBV10-3; size: .; D: .; J: TRBJ2-7
CDR3: CASSYGTGSYYNEQFF; DNA: TGTGCCAGTAGTTACGGGACAGGATCTTACTACAATGAGCAGTTCTTC; V: TRBV19; size: few; D: TRBD1; J: TRBJ2-1
CDR3: CASSPRMDRARYEQYF; DNA: TGTGCCAGCAGCCCTCGAATGGACAGGGCGCGGTACGAGCAGTACTTC; V: TRBV5-4; size: many; D: TRBD1; J: TRBJ2-7
CDR3: CASSSDPGLAGDEQYF; DNA: TGTGCCAGCAGCTCTGACCCGGGACTAGCGGGAGACGAGCAGTACTTC; V: TRBV28; size: .; D: TRBD2; J: TRBJ2-7
CDR3: CASSRTGGYEQYF; DNA: TGTGCCAGCAGCAGGACAGGGGGCTACGAGCAGTACTTC; V: TRBV12-3/TRBV12-4; size: many; D: TRBD1; J: TRBJ2-7
CDR3: CASSLDAYYEQYF; DNA: TGCGCCAGCAGCTTGGACGCCTACTACGAGCAGTACTTC; V: TRBV5-1; size: few; D: .; J: TRBJ2-7
CDR3: CASSLRDWQYEQYF; DNA: TGCGCCAGCAGCTTGAGGGACTGGCAGTACGAGCAGTACTTC; V: TRBV5-1; size: .; D: .; J: TRBJ2-7
CDR3: CASSSTGGQGQETQYF; DNA: TGCGCCAGCAGCTCCACAGGGGGCCAGGGTCAAGAGACCCAGTACTTC; V: TRBV5-1; size: .; D: TRBD1; J: TRBJ2-5
CDR3: CASSSMGGQNTEAFF; DNA: TGTGCCAGCAGCTCCATGGGGGGGCAGAACACTGAAGCTTTCTTT; V: TRBV7-3; size: few; D: .; J: TRBJ1-1
CDR3: CASISYSTGANVLTF; DNA: TGTGCCAGCATTTCTTACTCGACTGGGGCCAACGTCCTGACTTTC; V: TRBV6-2/TRBV6-3; size: few; D: .; J: TRBJ2-6
CDR3: CASSFPGQGEKNTEAFF; DNA: TGTGCCAGCAGTTTCCCGGGACAGGGCGAAAAAAACACTGAAGCTTTCTTT; V: TRBV7-9; size: .; D: TRBD1; J: TRBJ1-1
CDR3: CASSLSTGNQPQHF; DNA: TGTGCCAGCAGTTTAAGTACAGGGAATCAGCCCCAGCATTTT; V: TRBV12-3/TRBV12-4; size: once; D: .; J: TRBJ1-5